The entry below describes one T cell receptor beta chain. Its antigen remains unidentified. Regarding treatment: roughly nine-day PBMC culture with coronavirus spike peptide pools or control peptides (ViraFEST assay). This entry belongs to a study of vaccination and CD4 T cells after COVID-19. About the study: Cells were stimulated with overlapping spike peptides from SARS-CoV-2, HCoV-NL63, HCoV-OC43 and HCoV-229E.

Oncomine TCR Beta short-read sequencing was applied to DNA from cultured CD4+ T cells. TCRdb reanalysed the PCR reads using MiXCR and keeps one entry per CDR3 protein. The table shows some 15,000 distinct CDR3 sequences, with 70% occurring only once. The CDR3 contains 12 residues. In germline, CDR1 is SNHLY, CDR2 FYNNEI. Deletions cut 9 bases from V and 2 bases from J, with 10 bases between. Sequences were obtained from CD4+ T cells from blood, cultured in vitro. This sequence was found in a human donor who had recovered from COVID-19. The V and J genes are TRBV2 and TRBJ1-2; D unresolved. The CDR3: CASSIPNYGYTF. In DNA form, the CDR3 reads TGTGCCAGTAGCATTCCGAACTATGGCTACACCTTC.